This T cell receptor (beta chain) was profiled in a study of CD8 T cells in ankylosing spondylitis. TCR beta libraries were made by quantitative 5'-RACE with molecular barcodes. TCRdb reanalysed the 5' RACE reads using MiXCR and keeps one entry per CDR3 protein. The sample lists about 840,000 distinct CDR3 sequences; over 9.5% were seen once. Study-level results: From matched ankylosing spondylitis synovial fluid, disease-linked clones were reportedly recovered at significantly enriched levels. Disease-linked clones bore a CD8+ phenotype, appearing relatively rarely in peripheral blood. Several of the motif variants were reported before in synovial fluid and blood from reactive arthritis. Ankylosing spondylitis blood appeared to be characterized by a TCR beta motif of 8 or 9 highly homologous variants.

To note about this clonotype: Its antigen is not identified.

The TCR sequence derives from a male donor with ankylosing spondylitis. Material: blood, either unsorted or a sorted T cell fraction (not recorded which).

CDR3: CASSDGVVNYGYTF. Here the CDR3 DNA reads TGTGCCAGCAGCGATGGGGTGGTTAACTATGGCTACACCTTC. This chain links TRBV7-9 with TRBJ1-2; D is unresolved. V shed 5 bases and J shed 1 base, with 11 bases lying between them. CDR3 length equals 14 residues. Germline CDR1 SEHNR, CDR2 FQNEAQ (reference sequence).